The rows below give T cell receptor beta chains drawn from one sample of a study of shared T cell receptors in the human thymus. The data were produced by immunoSEQ multiplex PCR, yet TCRdb's version contains in-frame clones alone and is incomplete. The table lists some 640,000 clones, more than 75% of them singletons, with more than 0.009% in the top ten. The same data also contributed to another study, on human thymus T cells.

The sequencing input was thymocytes. The source is a boy under two years old with a congenital heart defect. Both conserved end residues are part of each CDR3. D genes are given only for firm matches. Expanded clones get a size class; other rows say once, few or many, or leave the size out.

J gene,D gene,V gene,clone size,CDR3 DNA,CDR3 protein
TRBJ2-5,.,TRBV5-6,.,TGTGCCAGCAGCTTGTGCACAGAACAAGAGACCCAGTACTTC,CASSLCTEQETQYF
TRBJ2-7,.,TRBV7-7,.,TGTGCTAGCAGCCCCCTCCCAGGGGTTGGACCCTACGAGCAGTACTTC,CASSPLPGVGPYEQYF
TRBJ2-7,.,TRBV14,.,TGTGCCAGCAGCCAAGGATCCCCAGACACCTACGAGCAGTACTTC,CASSQGSPDTYEQYF
TRBJ2-1,.,TRBV18,few,TGTGCCAGCTCACCACCCACAGGTTCCCCATTGGGATACAATGAGCAGTTCTTC,CASSPPTGSPLGYNEQFF
TRBJ2-1,TRBD1,TRBV4-1,.,TGCGCCAGCAGGCTAAGCCCGGGACAGGGGTTCCCAGGCTCCTACAATGAGCAGTTCTTC,CASRLSPGQGFPGSYNEQFF
TRBJ2-1,TRBD1,TRBV6-1,.,TGTGCCAGCAGTGAAGTCTTTTCCGGACAGGGTGATCTAGATGAGCAGTTCTTC,CASSEVFSGQGDLDEQFF
TRBJ1-3,TRBD1,TRBV6-1,few,TGTGCCAGCAGAAATACAGGGGAGGCTGGAAACACCATATATTTT,CASRNTGEAGNTIYF
TRBJ2-2,.,TRBV4-1,.,TGCGCCAGCAGCCAAACGCCCGGGTCTAGCCCCGGGGAGCTGTTTTTT,CASSQTPGSSPGELFF
TRBJ2-3,TRBD1,TRBV9,once,TGTGCCAGCATAGCATTGACAGGGTACACAGATACGCAGTATTTT,CASIALTGYTDTQYF
TRBJ2-3,TRBD1,TRBV25-1,.,TGTGCCAGCAGTGAATCGACAGGGGGAGATACGCAGTATTTT,CASSESTGGDTQYF
TRBJ2-1,TRBD2,TRBV5-1,.,TGCGCCAGCAGCTTCCCAGCGGGGGGGCCAGAGAATGAGCAGTTCTTC,CASSFPAGGPENEQFF
TRBJ2-3,.,TRBV6-5,.,TGTGCCAGCAGACTCACAGGCACAGATACGCAGTATTTT,CASRLTGTDTQYF
TRBJ1-5,TRBD1,TRBV4-1,once,TGCGCCAGCAGCCCCGTTAGGACAGGTAATCAGCCCCAGCATTTT,CASSPVRTGNQPQHF
TRBJ2-3,.,TRBV5-6,.,TGTGCCAGCAGCCTACTAGATTGGCCTACGCAGTATTTT,CASSLLDWPTQYF
TRBJ2-7,.,TRBV14,.,TGTGCCAGCAGCCAAGCTATGGTGGAGGGGGAGCAGTACTTC,CASSQAMVEGEQYF
TRBJ2-7,TRBD2,TRBV30,.,TGTGCCTGGAGTGGGGGACTAGCGGGAGGGCCCGAGCCCTACGAGCAGTACTTC,CAWSGGLAGGPEPYEQYF
TRBJ2-1,TRBD2,TRBV28,.,TGTGCCAGCAGTTTCGTCGGGCTAGCGGGAGTCAATGAGCAGTTCTTC,CASSFVGLAGVNEQFF
TRBJ1-4,.,TRBV2,.,TGTGCCAGCAGTGATAAAGGGCGGGGCGAAAAACTGTTTTTT,CASSDKGRGEKLFF
TRBJ1-5,TRBD1,TRBV7-9,.,TGTGCCAGCAGCCTAAACAGGGGCCCTATTAATCAGCCCCAGCATTTT,CASSLNRGPINQPQHF
TRBJ2-2,TRBD2,TRBV9,.,TGTGCCAGCAGCCTCAGGGTGGCGGGGGGTCCACTTAACACCGGGGAGCTGTTTTTT,CASSLRVAGGPLNTGELFF
TRBJ2-1,TRBD2,TRBV6-5,.,TGTGCCAGTATTCCCTTAGCGGGAGGGTACAATGAGCAGTTCTTC,CASIPLAGGYNEQFF
TRBJ2-7,.,TRBV7-2,.,TGTGCCAGCAGCTCCGACACCACCTCCTACGAGCAGTACTTC,CASSSDTTSYEQYF
TRBJ2-5,TRBD2,TRBV14,.,TGTGCCAGCAGCCAAGAGTTGGCAGCGGGGGGTGAGACCCAGTACTTC,CASSQELAAGGETQYF
TRBJ2-7,.,TRBV4-3,.,TGCGCCAGCAGCCAAGTTTGGGAAAACGGGAGTATCGACTACGAGCAGTACTTC,CASSQVWENGSIDYEQYF
TRBJ1-6,TRBD1,TRBV6-5,.,TGTGCCAGCAGGGGACAGTCTGTAAATTCACCCCTCCACTTT,CASRGQSVNSPLHF
TRBJ1-1,.,TRBV9,.,TGTGCCAGCAGCGTAGTGCAGGGGCAAGGTATGAACACTGAAGCTTTCTTT,CASSVVQGQGMNTEAFF
TRBJ2-7,TRBD1,TRBV12-5,.,TGTGCTAGTGGTTTGGCGGACAGGGAAGCCTACGAGCAGTACTTC,CASGLADREAYEQYF
TRBJ2-1,TRBD2,TRBV27,.,TGTGCCAGCAGTTTGGCCCTAGCGGGAGAGTGGGGGGTGAGCTACAATGAGCAGTTCTTC,CASSLALAGEWGVSYNEQFF
TRBJ1-2,.,TRBV10-3,.,TGTGCCATCAGCGGAGTGGGGCCCCACTATGGCTACACCTTC,CAISGVGPHYGYTF
TRBJ1-6,TRBD1,TRBV27,.,TGTGCCAGCAGTCTATGGGACAGGGCGAATTCACCCCTCCACTTT,CASSLWDRANSPLHF
TRBJ2-3,TRBD2,TRBV5-5,.,TGTGCCAGCAGCACAGCAACGGGACTAGACGGGGATACGCAGTATTTT,CASSTATGLDGDTQYF
TRBJ1-6,TRBD1,TRBV25-1,.,TGTGCCAGCAGTGATTTACAGGGGTATAATTCACCCCTCCACTTT,CASSDLQGYNSPLHF
TRBJ2-5,.,TRBV6-1,.,TGTGCCAGCATGAGGCAAGAGACCCAGTACTTC,CASMRQETQYF
TRBJ2-5,.,TRBV28,.,TGTGCCAGCAGGGAAGCAGGGCGAGAGACCCAGTACTTC,CASREAGRETQYF
TRBJ2-5,.,TRBV20-1,.,TGCAGTGCTCCAGATCAAGAGACCCAGTACTTC,CSAPDQETQYF
TRBJ2-3,.,TRBV6-6,.,TGTGCCAGCAGTTACTGGGGGGGCGGACTGGTGGATACGCAGTATTTT,CASSYWGGGLVDTQYF
TRBJ2-2,TRBD1,TRBV15,.,TGTGCCACCAGCAGAGGACAGGGGGCGGGCACCGGGGAGCTGTTTTTT,CATSRGQGAGTGELFF
TRBJ2-5,.,TRBV7-9,.,TGTGCCAGCAGCTATCGGCGGGGCCAAGAGACCCAGTACTTC,CASSYRRGQETQYF
TRBJ1-4,.,TRBV4-2,.,TGTGCCAGCAGCCAAGTTTCGACTTCCAACCCCCTCGAAAAACTGTTTTTT,CASSQVSTSNPLEKLFF
TRBJ2-3,TRBD2,TRBV14,.,TGTGCCAGCAGCCAAGAGAAGACTAGCGGGGGAACAGATACGCAGTATTTT,CASSQEKTSGGTDTQYF